This T cell receptor beta chain was profiled in a study of T cell repertoires in cytomegalovirus infection. Background on the study: Based on public TCR beta signatures, there were indications of CMV infection and of a matching HLA type.

In its sample, this clonotype was seen a few times. Its antigen is still unknown. Germline V gives CDR1 SGHAT, CDR2 FQNNGV. V was clipped by 7 bases and J by 7 bases, with 16 bases between them. This CDR3 spans 14 amino acids. TCRdb reprocessed the reads with MiXCR, giving one entry per CDR3 protein. The sample includes roughly 860,000 distinct CDR3 sequences, approximately 29% of them seen just once. The V gene is TRBV11-2, the J gene TRBJ2-2; possibly TRBD1 or TRBD2 for D (5 bases each). The TCR was taken from a human donor in good health (CMV status not recorded). Some clones in this sample may be carry-over from other donors' samples. The source was cultured CD8+ T cells from PBMCs, collected from culture after CMV antigen stimulation. The CDR3 DNA reads TGTGCCAGCACAACGGGGCAGACCATCGGGGAGCTGTTTTTT. It translates to CASTTGQTIGELFF.